The 32 T cell receptor beta chains presented below share a single source sample, sequenced in a study of blood T cell repertoires in COVID-19 (TCRdb year 2020). Library creation used the immunoSEQ multiplex PCR assay. TCRdb took this table from immuneACCESS and kept in-frame rearrangements with V and J called. Such tables lack part of the clones; where checked against another copy, unresolved V genes explain under half of the gap, and the rest is unexplained. The sample table records about 300,000 clones; roughly 88% of these occur just once. Under 2% of the sample belongs to the ten largest clones. The sequenced sample consisted of peripheral blood. The receptors originated from a woman under 40 with COVID-19, enrolled during active disease.

The rearrangement links TRBV11-3 to TRBJ1-1; maybe TRBD1 (6 bases). This CDR3 is built from 13 residues. Germline lookup yields CDR1 SGHNT and CDR2 YENEEA. V dropped 5 bases and J dropped 4 bases, with 11 bases sitting between them. CDR3 region: CASSHRAGTEAFF. The CDR3 DNA sequence: TGTGCCAGCAGCCACAGGGCGGGCACTGAAGCTTTCTTT.

V gene TRBV5-6 combines with J gene TRBJ2-7; a weak D match, TRBD2 (7 bases). The CDR3 contains 14 residues. CDR1 is SGHDT, CDR2 YYEEEE, per germline. The ends were cut back, 4 bases at V and 3 bases at J, with 14 bases in the middle. DNA of the CDR3: TGTGCCAGCAGCCGTAGGGGGGGAATCTACGAGCAGTACGTC. Its protein product is CASSRRGGIYEQYV.

The V gene is TRBV4-1, the J gene TRBJ1-5; TRBD1 agrees at 8 bases. Looked up from germline, CDR1 is MGHRA and CDR2 is YSYEKL. The CDR3 runs to 14 residues. The trim removed 4 bases at V and 7 bases at J, leaving 6 bases unmatched. The CDR3: CASSRGQGGQPQHF. The CDR3 DNA sequence: TGCGCCAGCAGCCGAGGACAGGGCGGCCAGCCCCAGCATTTT.

This sequence joins TRBV19 and TRBJ2-1, with TRBD2 matching 7 bases. J lost 9 bases, V lost 6 bases, and 5 bases had no gene match. Per the germline V gene, CDR1 is LNHDA and CDR2 is SQIVND (reference sequence). CDR3 size: 12 residues. The CDR3 protein is CASRPSGGEQFF. CDR3 nucleotides: TGTGCCAGTAGGCCTAGCGGTGGTGAGCAGTTCTTC.

V is TRBV6-5 and J is TRBJ1-5; no reliable D call. CDR1 MNHEY and CDR2 SVGAGI come from the germline V gene. Trimming pared 5 bases from V and 3 bases from J, leaving 11 bases between. This CDR3 has 14 residues. CDR3 in DNA: TGTGCCAGCAGTACCGACACGTTCAATCAGCCCCAGCATTTT. The encoded protein is CASSTDTFNQPQHF.

The chain combines TRBV9 with TRBJ1-3; the match to TRBD1 covers 7 bases. This CDR3 spans 15 amino acids. CDR1 and CDR2 (germline): SGDLS, YYNGEE. With V trimmed by 0 bases and J by 3 bases, 3 bases remained unmatched. As DNA, the CDR3 is TGTGCCAGCAGCGTAGGACAGGGTAGTGGAAACACCATATATTTT. Its translation: CASSVGQGSGNTIYF.

The V gene is TRBV2, the J gene TRBJ2-3; the match to TRBD2 covers 8 bases. From germline, CDR1 is SNHLY and CDR2 FYNNEI. The CDR3 totals 14 residues. The J segment lost 6 bases and the V segment lost 3 bases, leaving 5 bases of the junction unmatched. The CDR3 DNA reads TGTGCCAGCAGTGAGGGGACTAGTGGCGATACGCAGTATTTT. Its translation is CASSEGTSGDTQYF. Looking up the rest from reference TRBV2 and TRBJ2-3 gives the full variable domain: EPEVTQTPSHQVTQMGQEVILRCVPISNHLYFYWYRQILGQKVEFLVSFYNNEISEKSEIFDDQFSVERPDGSNFTLKIRSTKLEDSAMYFCASSEGTSGDTQYFGPGTRLTVL.

The chain employs TRBV6-8 and TRBJ2-7; 7 bases line up with TRBD1. CDR3 size: 17 residues. The V segment lost 0 bases and the J segment 4 bases; nucleotides outside the gene matches: 12. Germline lookup yields CDR1 MNHGY and CDR2 SAAAGT. CDR3 protein: CASSYSAPGQSPYEQYV. In nucleotides, the CDR3 is TGTGCCAGCAGTTACTCGGCTCCGGGACAGTCCCCGTACGAGCAGTACGTC.

This chain connects TRBV9 to TRBJ2-3, with 10 bases matching TRBD1. J lost 2 bases, V lost 4 bases, and 7 bases had no gene match. The germline V gene encodes CDR1 SGDLS and CDR2 YYNGEE. This CDR3 comprises 16 residues. CDR3 DNA: TGTGCCAGCAGCCCTCGGACAGGGGGTTTCACAGATACGCAGTATTTT. This codes for CASSPRTGGFTDTQYF. Full variable domain (missing parts from reference TRBV9 and TRBJ2-3): DSGVTQTPKHLITATGQRVTLRCSPRSGDLSVYWYQQSLDQGLQFLIQYYNGEERAKGNILERFSAQQFPDLHSELNLSSLELGDSALYFCASSPRTGGFTDTQYFGPGTRLTVL.

This chain connects TRBV11-2 to TRBJ2-3, with 7 bases aligning to TRBD2. The CDR3 runs 15 residues. The V and J ends lost 1 base and 2 bases, in that order; junction bases with no gene match: 3. Per the germline V gene, CDR1 is SGHAT and CDR2 is FQNNGV. The DNA for the CDR3 is TGTGCCAGCAGCTTAGGGGGAGGGACCACAGATACGCAGTATTTT. Protein product: CASSLGGGTTDTQYF. Full variable domain (missing parts from reference TRBV11-2 and TRBJ2-3): EAGVAQSPRYKIIEKRQSVAFWCNPISGHATLYWYQQILGQGPKLLIQFQNNGVVDDSQLPKDRFSAERLKGVDSTLKIQPAKLEDSAVYLCASSLGGGTTDTQYFGPGTRLTVL.

The chain recombines TRBV30 with TRBJ1-1, with 8 bases aligning to TRBD1. This CDR3 is 11 amino acids long. CDR1 is GTSNPN, CDR2 SVGIG, per germline (reference sequence). V dropped 5 bases and J dropped 4; count of bases not matched to a gene: 0. The CDR3 DNA sequence: TGTGCCTGGGACAGGGGCACTGAAGCTTTCTTT. Amino acid sequence: CAWDRGTEAFF.

This clone was detected once. The gene calls are TRBV11-2 and TRBJ2-5; TRBD1 aligns across 7 bases. The CDR3 totals 14 residues. CDR1 and CDR2 (germline): SGHAT, FQNNGV. V gave up 0 bases and J gave up 4 bases; unmatched junction bases: 2. Written as DNA, the CDR3 is TGTGCCAGCAGCTTAGAAAGGGGGCGAGAGACCCAGTACTTC. Encoded protein: CASSLERGRETQYF.

The gene calls are TRBV4-3 and TRBJ1-1, with D possibly matching TRBD1 (5 bases). The CDR3 is 14 residues long. Trimming shortened V by 2 bases and J by 1 base, and 8 bases separated the two germline ends. Germline V gives CDR1 LGHNA, CDR2 YSLEER. The CDR3 spells CASSQSTANTEAFF. As DNA, the CDR3 is TGCGCCAGCAGCCAATCGACAGCGAACACTGAAGCTTTCTTT.

V is TRBV7-9 and J is TRBJ2-1; TRBD2 aligns across 13 bases. The CDR3 is 16 amino acids. J was trimmed by 9 bases and V by 5 bases; bases with no gene match: 10. Per the germline V gene, CDR1 is SEHNR and CDR2 is FQNEAQ (reference sequence). CDR3 in amino acids: CASSDGLAGAISEQFF. The CDR3 DNA follows: TGTGCCAGCAGCGATGGACTAGCGGGGGCGATTAGTGAGCAGTTCTTC.

The chain recombines TRBV2 with TRBJ2-1, with 12 bases fitting TRBD2. V shed 5 bases, J shed 4 bases, and the junction held 3 bases outside the gene matches. Germline lookup yields CDR1 SNHLY and CDR2 FYNNEI. This CDR3 contains 15 residues. The CDR3 DNA follows: TGTGCCAGCAGTCGACTAGCGGGGGCTTACAATGAGCAGTTCTTC. Translation gives CASSRLAGAYNEQFF. Looking up the rest from reference TRBV2 and TRBJ2-1 gives the full variable domain: EPEVTQTPSHQVTQMGQEVILRCVPISNHLYFYWYRQILGQKVEFLVSFYNNEISEKSEIFDDQFSVERPDGSNFTLKIRSTKLEDSAMYFCASSRLAGAYNEQFFGPGTRLTVL.

The chain joins TRBV6-1 to TRBJ2-6; D is perhaps TRBD1 (5 bases). The V and J ends lost 3 bases and 3 bases respectively, with 21 bases between them. Per germline, CDR1 MNHNS and CDR2 SASEGT. The CDR3 totals 19 residues. CDR3 amino acids: CASSDPLDSSRGGANVLTF. As DNA, the CDR3 is TGTGCCAGCAGTGACCCCCTCGACAGCTCTAGGGGTGGGGCCAACGTCCTGACTTTC.

This sequence joins TRBV19 and TRBJ1-5, with a weak D call TRBD1 (6 bases). From germline, CDR1 is LNHDA and CDR2 SQIVND (reference sequence). This CDR3 spans 15 amino acids. V lost 4 bases and J 2 bases, leaving 12 bases between the germline ends. CDR3 residues: CASSKQGEGNQPQHF. In nucleotides, the CDR3 is TGTGCCAGTAGTAAACAGGGAGAAGGCAATCAGCCCCAGCATTTT.

The chain has TRBV5-1 and TRBJ1-4; D unclear. This CDR3 spans 16 amino acids. Germline V gene data show CDR1 as SGHRS and CDR2 as YFSETQ. Trimming took 4 bases from V and 0 from J, leaving 13 bases between them. The CDR3 nucleotides read TGCGCCAGCAGCCTACCAACCGGGGCAACTAATGAAAAACTGTTTTTT. Protein: CASSLPTGATNEKLFF.

On this clone: Other DNA sequences of this sample code for an identical CDR3. The V call is TRBV11-2, the J call TRBJ2-1, with TRBD1 identical over 9 bases. V gave up 5 bases and J gave up 1 base; unmatched junction bases: 3. The CDR3 is 15 residues long. The germline V gene encodes CDR1 SGHAT and CDR2 FQNNGV. In nucleotides, the CDR3 is TGTGCCAGCAGCCTGGGGACAGGGTCCTACAATGAGCAGTTCTTC. The encoded protein is CASSLGTGSYNEQFF.

This clone was picked up one time. The chain employs TRBV28 and TRBJ2-2, with D possibly being TRBD2 (5 bases). Trimming cost V 3 bases and J 9 bases, with 8 bases left between them. The CDR3 spans 12 residues. The germline CDR1 and CDR2 sequences are MDHEN and SYDVKM. The CDR3 loop is CASSLVARELFF. CDR3 coding DNA: TGTGCCAGCAGTTTGGTAGCGCGGGAGCTGTTTTTT.

This chain joins TRBV11-3 and TRBJ1-1; D is uncertain. V lost 1 base and J 5 bases, leaving 8 bases between the germline ends. The CDR3 extends over 13 amino acids. CDR1 SGHNT and CDR2 YENEEA come from the germline V gene. DNA for the CDR3: TGTGCCAGCAGCTTAGCCGCGGGGACTGAAGCTTTCTTT. Translating gives CASSLAAGTEAFF.

This clone has only one observation. The rearrangement uses TRBV27 and TRBJ2-5; 8 bases agree with TRBD2. V shed 2 bases, J shed 5 bases, and the junction held 4 bases outside the gene matches. Germline values: CDR1 MNHEY, CDR2 SMNVEV (reference sequence). CDR3 size: 14 residues. CDR3 DNA sequence: TGTGCCAGCAGTTTAACGGGGGGGCGGGAGACCCAGTACTTC. Translation: CASSLTGGRETQYF.

The V gene is TRBV20-1, the J gene TRBJ1-2; 8 bases are shared with TRBD1. Germline V gene sequence: CDR1 DFQATT, CDR2 SNEGSKA (reference sequence). The junction had 4 bases not matched to a gene; V was cut back by 5 bases and J by 8 bases. The CDR3 is made up of 11 amino acids. The CDR3 region is CSAWTGNGYTF. The CDR3 DNA reads TGCAGTGCTTGGACAGGGAACGGCTACACCTTC.

This clone was counted once. The chain recombines TRBV9 with TRBJ1-2; D remains ambiguous. The germline V and J ends were trimmed by 5 bases and 10 bases, with 18 bases remaining between them. This CDR3 contains 13 residues. Germline CDR1 reads SGDLS; CDR2 reads YYNGEE. The CDR3 sequence: CASSPSTGKAYTF. Here the CDR3 DNA reads TGTGCCAGCAGTCCTAGTACGGGGAAGGCCTACACCTTC.

V usage is TRBV15 and J usage is TRBJ2-5, with D maybe TRBD1 (6 bases). The CDR3 loop spans 13 amino acids. CDR1 is LNHNV, CDR2 YYDKDF, per germline (reference sequence). V was pared by 9 bases and J by 2 bases, with 13 bases between. The CDR3 protein is CATKGGIQETQYF. CDR3 in DNA: TGTGCCACAAAAGGGGGAATTCAAGAGACCCAGTACTTC.

The DNA of the CDR3 is TGCGCCAGCAGCTTGGGGCTAGCGGGGGGGCGCGACAATGAGCAGTTCTTC. The encoded protein is CASSLGLAGGRDNEQFF. V usage is TRBV5-1 and J usage is TRBJ2-1; 12 bases agree with TRBD2. The trim removed 0 bases at V and 5 bases at J, leaving 6 bases unmatched. CDR1 and CDR2 from the germline V gene are SGHRS and YFSETQ. The CDR3 has 17 residues.

V is TRBV5-5 and J is TRBJ2-7; D not resolved. The CDR3 is made up of 13 amino acids. Trimming removed 1 base at V and 7 bases at J, with 12 bases between. Germline CDR1 reads SGHKS; CDR2 reads YYEKEE (reference sequence). CDR3 residues: CASSLNPPLEQYV. The CDR3 bases are TGTGCCAGCAGCTTGAATCCCCCTCTTGAGCAGTACGTC.

Comments on this clone: The same CDR3 also results from other DNA sequences found in this sample. The rearrangement uses TRBV5-1 and TRBJ1-4; 9 bases match TRBD1. The CDR3 is made up of 16 amino acids. Germline CDR1 and CDR2: SGHRS and YFSETQ. The V and J ends lost 0 bases and 5 bases, in that order; junction bases with no gene match: 5. CDR3 protein: CASSLAKTGGNEKLFF. In DNA, the CDR3 is TGCGCCAGCAGCTTGGCCAAGACAGGGGGGAATGAAAAACTGTTTTTT.

The gene calls are TRBV28 and TRBJ1-5, with D possibly matching TRBD1 (5 bases). Germline assignment: CDR1 MDHEN and CDR2 SYDVKM. Deletions cut 2 bases from V and 5 bases from J, with 10 bases between. This CDR3 contains 14 residues. The CDR3 loop reads CASSLGGDHQPQHF. Written as DNA, the CDR3 is TGTGCCAGCAGTTTAGGGGGGGATCATCAGCCCCAGCATTTT.

The rearrangement joins TRBV5-1 to TRBJ2-2; D unresolved. Trimming removed 0 bases from V and 1 base from J, with 7 bases in between. The CDR3 loop spans 15 amino acids. Germline V CDR1 and CDR2: SGHRS, YFSETQ. Here the CDR3 reads CASSLGIRNTGELFF. CDR3 DNA sequence: TGCGCCAGCAGCTTGGGTATTCGGAACACCGGGGAGCTGTTTTTT.

Details on this clone: This specimen includes other DNA sequences encoding the same CDR3. This chain links TRBV9 with TRBJ1-1; TRBD1 might be the D (5 bases). V shed 3 bases and J shed 3 bases, with 12 bases lying between them. This CDR3 region has 14 residues. Germline lookup yields CDR1 SGDLS and CDR2 YYNGEE. In nucleotides, the CDR3 is TGTGCCAGCAGCGCCACAAGCAGGGACACTGAAGCTTTCTTT. Its protein is CASSATSRDTEAFF.

J is TRBJ1-2 and V is TRBV7-2; no clear D gene. The CDR3 consists of 15 residues. Trimming removed 6 bases from V and 2 bases from J, with 16 bases in between. The germline V gene encodes CDR1 SGHTA and CDR2 FQGNSA. The CDR3 DNA is TGTGCCAGCAGTACCGTATTCCTGCGGAACTATGGCTACACCTTC. Translating it yields CASSTVFLRNYGYTF.